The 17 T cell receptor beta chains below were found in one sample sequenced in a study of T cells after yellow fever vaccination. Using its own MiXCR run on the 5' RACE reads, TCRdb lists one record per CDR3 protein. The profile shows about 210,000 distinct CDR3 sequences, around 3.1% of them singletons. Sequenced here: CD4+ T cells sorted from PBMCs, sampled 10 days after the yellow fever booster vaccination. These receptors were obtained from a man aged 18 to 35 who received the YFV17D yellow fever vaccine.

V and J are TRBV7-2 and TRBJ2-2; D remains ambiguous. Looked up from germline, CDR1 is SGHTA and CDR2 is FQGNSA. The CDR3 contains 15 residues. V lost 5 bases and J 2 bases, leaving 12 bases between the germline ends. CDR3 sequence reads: CASSQFWGNTGELFF. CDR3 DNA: TGTGCCAGCAGCCAGTTCTGGGGAAACACCGGGGAGCTGTTTTTT.

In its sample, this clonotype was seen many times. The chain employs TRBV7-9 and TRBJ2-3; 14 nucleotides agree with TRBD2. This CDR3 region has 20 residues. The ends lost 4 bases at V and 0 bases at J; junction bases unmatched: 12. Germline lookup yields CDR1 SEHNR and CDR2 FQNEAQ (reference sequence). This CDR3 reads CASSSPGLAGAPTSTDTQYF. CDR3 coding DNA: TGTGCCAGCAGCTCGCCGGGACTAGCGGGGGCACCCACAAGCACAGATACGCAGTATTTT.

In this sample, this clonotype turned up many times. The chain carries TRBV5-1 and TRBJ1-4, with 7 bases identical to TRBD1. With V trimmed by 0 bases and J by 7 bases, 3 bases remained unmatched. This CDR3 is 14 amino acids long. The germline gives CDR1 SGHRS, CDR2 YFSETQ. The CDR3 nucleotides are TGCGCCAGCAGCTTGGAAACAGGGGTTGAAAAACTGTTTTTT. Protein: CASSLETGVEKLFF.

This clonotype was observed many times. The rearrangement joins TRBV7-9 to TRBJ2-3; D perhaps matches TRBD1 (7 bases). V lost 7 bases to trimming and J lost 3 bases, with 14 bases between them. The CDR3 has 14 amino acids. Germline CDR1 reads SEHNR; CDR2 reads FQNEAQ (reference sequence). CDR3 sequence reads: CASTKGAGTDTQYF. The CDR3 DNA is TGTGCCAGCACAAAGGGGGCGGGGACAGATACGCAGTATTTT.

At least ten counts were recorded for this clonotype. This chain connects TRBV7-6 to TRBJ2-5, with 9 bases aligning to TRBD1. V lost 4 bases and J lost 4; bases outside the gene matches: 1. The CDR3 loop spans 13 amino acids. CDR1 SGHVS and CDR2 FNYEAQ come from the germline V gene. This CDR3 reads CASSSDRGETQYF. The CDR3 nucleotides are TGTGCCAGCAGCTCGGACAGGGGAGAGACCCAGTACTTC.

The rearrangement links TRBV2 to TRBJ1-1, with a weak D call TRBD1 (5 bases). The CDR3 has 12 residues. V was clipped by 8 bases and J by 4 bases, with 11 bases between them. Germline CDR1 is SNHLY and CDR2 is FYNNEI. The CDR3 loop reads CASAMGGTEAFF. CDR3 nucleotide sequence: TGTGCCAGCGCGATGGGGGGCACTGAAGCTTTCTTT.

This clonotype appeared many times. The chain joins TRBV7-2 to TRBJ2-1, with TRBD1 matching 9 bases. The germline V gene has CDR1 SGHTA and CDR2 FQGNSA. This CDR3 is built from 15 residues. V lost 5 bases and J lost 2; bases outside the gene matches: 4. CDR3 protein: CASSTRQGAYNEQFF. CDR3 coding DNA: TGTGCCAGCAGCACTCGACAGGGGGCCTACAATGAGCAGTTCTTC.

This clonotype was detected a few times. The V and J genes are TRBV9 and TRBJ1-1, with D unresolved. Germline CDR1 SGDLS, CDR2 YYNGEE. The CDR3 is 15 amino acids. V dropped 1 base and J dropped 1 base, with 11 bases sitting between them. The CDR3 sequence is CASSVTWTGNTEAFF. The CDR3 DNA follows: TGTGCCAGCAGCGTAACTTGGACGGGGAACACTGAAGCTTTCTTT.

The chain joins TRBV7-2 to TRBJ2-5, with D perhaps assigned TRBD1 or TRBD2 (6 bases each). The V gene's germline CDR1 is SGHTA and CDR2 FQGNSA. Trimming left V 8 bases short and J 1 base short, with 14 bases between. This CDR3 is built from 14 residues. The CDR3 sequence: CASEVGGSQETQYF. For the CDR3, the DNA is TGTGCCAGCGAGGTCGGGGGCAGCCAAGAGACCCAGTACTTC.

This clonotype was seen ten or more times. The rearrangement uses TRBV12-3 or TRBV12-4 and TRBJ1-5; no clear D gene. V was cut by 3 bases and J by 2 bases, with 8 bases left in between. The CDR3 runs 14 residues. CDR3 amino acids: CASSFSDGNQPQHF. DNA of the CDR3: TGTGCCAGCAGTTTCTCGGACGGCAATCAGCCCCAGCATTTT.

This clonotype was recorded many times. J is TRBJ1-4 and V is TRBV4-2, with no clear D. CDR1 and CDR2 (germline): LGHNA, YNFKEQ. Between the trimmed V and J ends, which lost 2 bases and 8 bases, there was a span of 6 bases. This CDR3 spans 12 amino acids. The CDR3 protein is CASSQNTEKLFF. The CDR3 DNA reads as TGTGCCAGCAGCCAAAACACGGAAAAACTGTTTTTT.

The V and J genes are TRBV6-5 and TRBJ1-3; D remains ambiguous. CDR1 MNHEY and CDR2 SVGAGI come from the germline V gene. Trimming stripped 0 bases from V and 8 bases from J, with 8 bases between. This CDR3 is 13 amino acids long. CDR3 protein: CASSYSWGYTIYF. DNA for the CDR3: TGTGCCAGCAGTTACTCGTGGGGTTACACCATATATTTT.

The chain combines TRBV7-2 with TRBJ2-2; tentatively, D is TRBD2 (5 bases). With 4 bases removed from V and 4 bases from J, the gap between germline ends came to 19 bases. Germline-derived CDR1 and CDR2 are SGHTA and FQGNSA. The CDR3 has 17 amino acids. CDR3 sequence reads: CASSSLLDGLITGELFF. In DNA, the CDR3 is TGTGCCAGCAGCTCCCTACTGGACGGACTTATCACCGGGGAGCTGTTTTTT.

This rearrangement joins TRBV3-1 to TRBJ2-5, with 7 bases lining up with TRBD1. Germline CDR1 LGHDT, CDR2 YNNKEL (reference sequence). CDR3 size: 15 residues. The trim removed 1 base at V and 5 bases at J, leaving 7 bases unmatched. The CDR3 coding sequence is TGTGCCAGCAGCCAAGGAAGGGGGCTCCGGGAGACCCAGTACTTC. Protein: CASSQGRGLRETQYF.

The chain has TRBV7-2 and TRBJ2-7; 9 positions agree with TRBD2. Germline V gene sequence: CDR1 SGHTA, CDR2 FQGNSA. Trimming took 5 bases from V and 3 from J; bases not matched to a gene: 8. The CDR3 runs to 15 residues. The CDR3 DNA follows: TGTGCCAGCAGCCTGCGGGGGGGCAAGGACTACGAGCAGTACTTC. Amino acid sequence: CASSLRGGKDYEQYF.

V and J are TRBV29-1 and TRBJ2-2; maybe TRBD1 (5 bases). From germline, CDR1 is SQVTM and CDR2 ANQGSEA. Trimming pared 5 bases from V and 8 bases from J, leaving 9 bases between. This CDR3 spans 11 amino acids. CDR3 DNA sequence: TGCAGCGTTCAGGGAATTGGGGAGCTGTTTTTT. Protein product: CSVQGIGELFF.

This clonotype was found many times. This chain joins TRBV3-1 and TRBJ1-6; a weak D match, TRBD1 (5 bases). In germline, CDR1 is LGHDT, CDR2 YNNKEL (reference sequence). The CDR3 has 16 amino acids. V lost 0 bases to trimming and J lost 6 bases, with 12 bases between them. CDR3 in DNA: TGTGCCAGCAGCCAAGATTTGGGGGTGCTTAATTCACCCCTCCACTTT. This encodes CASSQDLGVLNSPLHF.